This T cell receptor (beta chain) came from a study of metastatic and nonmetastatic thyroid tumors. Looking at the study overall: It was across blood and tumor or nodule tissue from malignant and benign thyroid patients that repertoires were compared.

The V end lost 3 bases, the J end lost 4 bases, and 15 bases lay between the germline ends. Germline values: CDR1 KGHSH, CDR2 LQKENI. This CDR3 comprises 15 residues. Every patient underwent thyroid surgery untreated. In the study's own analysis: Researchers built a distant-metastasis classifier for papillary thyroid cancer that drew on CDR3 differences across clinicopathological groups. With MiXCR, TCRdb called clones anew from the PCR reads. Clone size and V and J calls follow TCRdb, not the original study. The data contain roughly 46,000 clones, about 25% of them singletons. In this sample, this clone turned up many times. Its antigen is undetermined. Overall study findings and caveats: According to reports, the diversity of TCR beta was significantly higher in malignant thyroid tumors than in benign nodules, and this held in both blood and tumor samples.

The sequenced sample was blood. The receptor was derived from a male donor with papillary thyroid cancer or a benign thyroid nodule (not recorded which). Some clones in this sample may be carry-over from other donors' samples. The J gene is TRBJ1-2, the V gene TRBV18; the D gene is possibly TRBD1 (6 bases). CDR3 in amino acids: CASSPPGGLLYGYTF. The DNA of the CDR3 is TGTGCCAGCTCACCTCCCGGGGGGCTCCTCTATGGCTACACCTTC. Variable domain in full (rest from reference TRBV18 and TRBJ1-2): NAGVMQNPRHLVRRRGQEARLRCSPMKGHSHVYWYRQLPEEGLKFMVYLQKENIIDESGMPKERFSAEFPKEGPSILRIQQVVRGDSAAYFCASSPPGGLLYGYTFGSGTRLTVV.